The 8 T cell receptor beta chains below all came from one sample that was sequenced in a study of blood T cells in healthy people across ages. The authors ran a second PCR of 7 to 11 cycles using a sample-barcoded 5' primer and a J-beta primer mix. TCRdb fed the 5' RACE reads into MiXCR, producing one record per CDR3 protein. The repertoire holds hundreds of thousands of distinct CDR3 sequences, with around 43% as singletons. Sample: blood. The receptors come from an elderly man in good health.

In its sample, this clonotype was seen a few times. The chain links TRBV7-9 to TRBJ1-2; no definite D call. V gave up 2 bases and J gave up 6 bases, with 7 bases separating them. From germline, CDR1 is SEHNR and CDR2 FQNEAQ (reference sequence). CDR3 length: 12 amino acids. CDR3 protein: CASSLTQDGYTF. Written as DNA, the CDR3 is TGTGCCAGCAGCTTAACTCAGGATGGCTACACCTTC.

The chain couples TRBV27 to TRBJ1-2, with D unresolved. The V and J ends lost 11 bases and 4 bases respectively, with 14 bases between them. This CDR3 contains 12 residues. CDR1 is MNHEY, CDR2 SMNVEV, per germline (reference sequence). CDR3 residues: CAAGKASYGYTF. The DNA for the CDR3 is TGTGCCGCGGGGAAAGCCAGCTATGGCTACACCTTC.

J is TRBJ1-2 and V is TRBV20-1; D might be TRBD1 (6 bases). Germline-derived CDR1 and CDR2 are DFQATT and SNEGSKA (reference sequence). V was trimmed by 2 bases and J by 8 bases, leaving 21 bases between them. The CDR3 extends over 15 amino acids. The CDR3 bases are TGCAGTGCTAGACCCATTACAGGGCAACGAGGGGGCTACACCTTC. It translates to CSARPITGQRGGYTF.

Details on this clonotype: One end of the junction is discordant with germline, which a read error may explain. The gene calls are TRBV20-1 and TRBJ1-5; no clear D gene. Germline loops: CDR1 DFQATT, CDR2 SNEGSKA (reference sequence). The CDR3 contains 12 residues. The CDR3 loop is CGAKKGSEPQHF. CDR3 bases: TGCGGTGCTAAGAAAGGGTCGGAGCCCCAGCATTTT.

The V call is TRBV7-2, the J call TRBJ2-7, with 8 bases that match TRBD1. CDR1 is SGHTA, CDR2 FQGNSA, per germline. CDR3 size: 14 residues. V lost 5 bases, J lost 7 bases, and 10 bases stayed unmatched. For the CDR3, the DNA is TGTGCCAGCAGCCGCGACAGGGGCCGCAATGAGCAGTACTTC. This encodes CASSRDRGRNEQYF.

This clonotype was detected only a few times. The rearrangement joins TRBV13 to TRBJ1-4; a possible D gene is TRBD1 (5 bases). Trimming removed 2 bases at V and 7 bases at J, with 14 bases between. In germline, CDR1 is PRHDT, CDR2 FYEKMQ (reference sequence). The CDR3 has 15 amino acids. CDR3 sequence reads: CASSLPGKQGEKLFF. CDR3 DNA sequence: TGTGCCAGCAGCTTACCAGGGAAGCAAGGTGAAAAACTGTTTTTT. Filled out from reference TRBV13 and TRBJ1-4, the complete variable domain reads AAGVIQSPRHLIKEKRETATLKCYPIPRHDTVYWYQQGPGQDPQFLISFYEKMQSDKGSIPDRFSAQQFSDYHSELNMSSLELGDSALYFCASSLPGKQGEKLFFGSGTQLSVL.

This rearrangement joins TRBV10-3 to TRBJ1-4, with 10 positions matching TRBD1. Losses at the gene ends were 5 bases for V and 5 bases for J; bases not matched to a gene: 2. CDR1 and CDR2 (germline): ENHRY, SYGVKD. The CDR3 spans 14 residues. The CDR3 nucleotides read TGTGCCATCAGTCGGGACAGGGGAAATGAAAAACTGTTTTTT. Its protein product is CAISRDRGNEKLFF.

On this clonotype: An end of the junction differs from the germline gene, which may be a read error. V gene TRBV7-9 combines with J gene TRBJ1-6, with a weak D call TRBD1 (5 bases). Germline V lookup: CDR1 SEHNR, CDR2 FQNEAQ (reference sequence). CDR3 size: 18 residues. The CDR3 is CASSLSAGAGTLNSLLHF. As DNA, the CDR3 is TGTGCCAGCAGCCTCTCGGCCGGGGCCGGTACCTTAAATTCACTCCTCCACTTT.